This T cell receptor (beta chain) was identified in a study of shared clonotypes between healthy human individuals. Data came from immunoSEQ multiplex PCR; TCRdb stores just in-frame clones and leaves some out. The profile covers 1.4 million or so clones, with around 98.5% appearing a single time and about 0.34% taken by the ten largest. Deletions cut 2 bases from V and 4 bases from J, with 9 bases between. From germline, CDR1 is MNHNS and CDR2 SASEGT. The CDR3 extends over 14 amino acids. Sequencing used naive CD4+ T cells sorted from blood. Subset reported: CD45RA+ positively selected. The TCR originated in a young man in good health. The V and J genes are TRBV6-1 and TRBJ1-3; D not certain. The CDR3, as DNA: TGTGCCAGCAGTGAATGGCTCAGGGGAAACACCATATATTTT. It specifies CASSEWLRGNTIYF.